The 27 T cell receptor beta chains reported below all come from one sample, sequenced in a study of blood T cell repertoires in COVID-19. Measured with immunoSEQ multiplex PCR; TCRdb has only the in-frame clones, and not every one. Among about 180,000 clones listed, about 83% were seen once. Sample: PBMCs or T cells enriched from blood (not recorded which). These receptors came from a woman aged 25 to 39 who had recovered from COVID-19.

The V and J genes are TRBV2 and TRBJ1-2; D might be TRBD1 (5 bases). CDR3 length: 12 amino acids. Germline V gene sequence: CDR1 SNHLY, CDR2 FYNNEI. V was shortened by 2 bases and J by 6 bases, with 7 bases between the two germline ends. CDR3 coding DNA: TGTGCCAGCAGTGAACAGACAGATGGCTACACCTTC. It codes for CASSEQTDGYTF.

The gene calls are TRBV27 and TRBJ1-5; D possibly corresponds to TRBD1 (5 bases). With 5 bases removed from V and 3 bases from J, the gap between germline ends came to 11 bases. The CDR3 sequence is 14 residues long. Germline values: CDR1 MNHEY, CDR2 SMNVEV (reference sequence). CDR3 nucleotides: TGTGCCAGCAGTCTCAGACAGAACAATCAGCCCCAGCATTTT. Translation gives CASSLRQNNQPQHF.

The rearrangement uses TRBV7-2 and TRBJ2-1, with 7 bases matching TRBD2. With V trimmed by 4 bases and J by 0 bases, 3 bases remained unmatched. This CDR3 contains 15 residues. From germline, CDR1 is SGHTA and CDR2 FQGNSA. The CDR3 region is CASSSGTTSYNEQFF. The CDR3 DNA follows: TGTGCCAGCAGCTCCGGGACTACCTCCTACAATGAGCAGTTCTTC.

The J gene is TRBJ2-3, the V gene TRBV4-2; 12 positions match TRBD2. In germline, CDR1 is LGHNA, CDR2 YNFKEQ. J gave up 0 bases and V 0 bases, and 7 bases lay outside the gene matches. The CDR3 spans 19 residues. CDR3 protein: CASSQDRLAGDPSTDTQYF. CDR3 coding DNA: TGTGCCAGCAGCCAAGACCGACTAGCGGGAGACCCTAGCACAGATACGCAGTATTTT.

Written as DNA, the CDR3 is TGCAGTGCTAGAACAGGGGAGACCCAGTACTTC. It specifies CSARTGETQYF. The gene calls are TRBV20-1 and TRBJ2-5; D might be TRBD1 (6 bases). This CDR3 region has 11 residues. Trimming removed 2 bases at V and 5 bases at J, with 6 bases between. Germline-derived CDR1 and CDR2 are DFQATT and SNEGSKA (reference sequence).

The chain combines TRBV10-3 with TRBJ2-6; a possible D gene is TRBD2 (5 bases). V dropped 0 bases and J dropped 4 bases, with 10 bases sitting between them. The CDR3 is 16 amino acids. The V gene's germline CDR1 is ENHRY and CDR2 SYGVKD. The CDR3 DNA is TGTGCCATCAGTGAGTCTAGCAGCGGAGGGGCCAACGTCCTGACTTTC. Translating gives CAISESSSGGANVLTF.

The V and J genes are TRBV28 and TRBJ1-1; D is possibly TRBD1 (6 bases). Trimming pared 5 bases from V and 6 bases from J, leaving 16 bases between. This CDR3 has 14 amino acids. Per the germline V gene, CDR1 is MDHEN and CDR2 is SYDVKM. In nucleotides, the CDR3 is TGTGCCAGCAGTAGCCTCACGGACAGCGCTGAAGCTTTCTTT. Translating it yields CASSSLTDSAEAFF.

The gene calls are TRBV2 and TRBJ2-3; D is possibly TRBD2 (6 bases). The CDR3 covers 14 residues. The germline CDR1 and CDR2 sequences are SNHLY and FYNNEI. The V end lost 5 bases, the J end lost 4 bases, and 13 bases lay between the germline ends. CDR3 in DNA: TGTGCCAGCAGTATCACCCCGGGGGCAGATACGCAGTATTTT. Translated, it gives CASSITPGADTQYF.

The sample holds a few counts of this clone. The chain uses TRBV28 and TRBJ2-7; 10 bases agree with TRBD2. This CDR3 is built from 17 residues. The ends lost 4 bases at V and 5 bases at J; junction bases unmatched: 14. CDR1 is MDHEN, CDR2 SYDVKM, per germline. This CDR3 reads CASSSIAGGRSGDEQYF. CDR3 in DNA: TGTGCCAGCAGTTCTATAGCGGGAGGAAGGAGTGGGGACGAGCAGTACTTC. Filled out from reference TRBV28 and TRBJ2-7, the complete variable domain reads DVKVTQSSRYLVKRTGEKVFLECVQDMDHENMFWYRQDPGLGLRLIYFSYDVKMKEKGDIPEGYSVSREKKERFSLILESASTNQTSMYLCASSSIAGGRSGDEQYFGPGTRLTVT.

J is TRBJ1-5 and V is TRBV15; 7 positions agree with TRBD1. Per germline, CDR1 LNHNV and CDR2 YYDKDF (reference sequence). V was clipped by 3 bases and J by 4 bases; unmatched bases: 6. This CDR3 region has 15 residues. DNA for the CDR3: TGTGCCACCAGCAGTATTCCAGGGGGAAATCAGCCCCAGCATTTT. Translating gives CATSSIPGGNQPQHF.

CDR3 protein: CASSPESENEQFF. The CDR3 nucleotides are TGTGCCAGCAGCCCCGAATCCGAGAATGAGCAGTTCTTC. The chain couples TRBV11-2 to TRBJ2-1; D remains unclear. Germline CDR1 reads SGHAT; CDR2 reads FQNNGV. V was clipped by 5 bases and J by 7 bases, with 12 bases between them. CDR3 length equals 13 residues.

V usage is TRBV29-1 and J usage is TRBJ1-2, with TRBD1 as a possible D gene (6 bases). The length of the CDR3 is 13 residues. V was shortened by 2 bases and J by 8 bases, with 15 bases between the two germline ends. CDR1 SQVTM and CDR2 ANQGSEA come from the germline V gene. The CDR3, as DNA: TGCAGCGTTGAACCTCGCTCAGGGGAGGGCTACACCTTC. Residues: CSVEPRSGEGYTF.

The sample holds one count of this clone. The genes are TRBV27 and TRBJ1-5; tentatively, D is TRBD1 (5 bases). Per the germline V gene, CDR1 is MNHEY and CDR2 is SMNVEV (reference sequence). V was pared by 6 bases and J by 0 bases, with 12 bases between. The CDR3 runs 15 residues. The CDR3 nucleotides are TGTGCCAGCAGGGTCTACGGGGGTAGCAATCAGCCCCAGCATTTT. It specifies CASRVYGGSNQPQHF.

The CDR3 loop reads CASSFLLAGVGYEQYF. Written as DNA, the CDR3 is TGCGCCAGCAGCTTTTTACTAGCGGGAGTTGGGTACGAGCAGTACTTC. This rearrangement joins TRBV5-1 to TRBJ2-7; 11 bases are a match to TRBD2. Germline V gene sequence: CDR1 SGHRS, CDR2 YFSETQ. The V gene end was trimmed by 2 bases and the J gene end by 4 bases; junction bases not matched to a gene: 8. The CDR3 contains 16 residues.

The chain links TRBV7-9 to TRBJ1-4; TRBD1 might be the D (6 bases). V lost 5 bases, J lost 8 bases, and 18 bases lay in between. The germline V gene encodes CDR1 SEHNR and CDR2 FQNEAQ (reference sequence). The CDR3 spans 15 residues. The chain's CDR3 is CASSGGTGGREKLFF. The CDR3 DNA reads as TGTGCCAGCAGCGGAGGTACCGGGGGGCGCGAAAAACTGTTTTTT.

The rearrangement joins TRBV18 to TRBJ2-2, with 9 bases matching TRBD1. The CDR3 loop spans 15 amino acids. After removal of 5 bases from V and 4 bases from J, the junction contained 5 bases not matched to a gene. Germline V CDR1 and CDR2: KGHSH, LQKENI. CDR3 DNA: TGTGCCAGCTCATCCGGGACAGGGTTCACCGGGGAGCTGTTTTTT. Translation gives CASSSGTGFTGELFF. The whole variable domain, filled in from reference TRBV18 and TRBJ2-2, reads NAGVMQNPRHLVRRRGQEARLRCSPMKGHSHVYWYRQLPEEGLKFMVYLQKENIIDESGMPKERFSAEFPKEGPSILRIQQVVRGDSAAYFCASSSGTGFTGELFFGEGSRLTVL.

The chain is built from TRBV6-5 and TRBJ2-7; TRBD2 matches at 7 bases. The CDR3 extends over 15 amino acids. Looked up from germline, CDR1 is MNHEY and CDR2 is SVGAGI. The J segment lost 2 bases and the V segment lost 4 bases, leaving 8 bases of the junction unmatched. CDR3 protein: CASSFSSGRTYEQYF. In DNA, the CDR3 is TGTGCCAGCAGTTTTTCTAGCGGACGGACCTACGAGCAGTACTTC.

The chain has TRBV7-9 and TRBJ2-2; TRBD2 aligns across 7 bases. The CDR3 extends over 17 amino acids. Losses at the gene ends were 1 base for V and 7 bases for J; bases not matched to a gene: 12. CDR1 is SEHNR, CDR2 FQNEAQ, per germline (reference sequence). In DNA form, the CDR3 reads TGTGCCAGCAGCTTAGAAGCGGGATCCCGCGGTGGCGGGGAGCTGTTTTTT. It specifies CASSLEAGSRGGGELFF.

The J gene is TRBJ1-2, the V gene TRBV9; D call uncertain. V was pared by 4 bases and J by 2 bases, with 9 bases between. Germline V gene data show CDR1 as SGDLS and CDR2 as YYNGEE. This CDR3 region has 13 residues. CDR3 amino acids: CASSPAVNYGYTF. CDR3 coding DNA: TGTGCCAGCAGCCCCGCGGTAAACTATGGCTACACCTTC. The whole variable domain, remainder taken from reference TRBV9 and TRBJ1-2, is DSGVTQTPKHLITATGQRVTLRCSPRSGDLSVYWYQQSLDQGLQFLIQYYNGEERAKGNILERFSAQQFPDLHSELNLSSLELGDSALYFCASSPAVNYGYTFGSGTRLTVV.

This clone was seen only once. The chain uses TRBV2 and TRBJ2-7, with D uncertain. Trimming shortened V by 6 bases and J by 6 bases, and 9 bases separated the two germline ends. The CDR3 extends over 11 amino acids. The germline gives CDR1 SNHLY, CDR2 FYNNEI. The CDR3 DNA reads TGTGCCAGCAGGCTGCTAGTCGAGCAGTACTTC. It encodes CASRLLVEQYF.

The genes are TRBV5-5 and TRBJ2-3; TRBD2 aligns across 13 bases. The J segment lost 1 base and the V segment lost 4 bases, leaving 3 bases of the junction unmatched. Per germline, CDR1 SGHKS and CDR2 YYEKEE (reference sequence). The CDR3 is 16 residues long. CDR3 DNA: TGTGCCAGCAGCCTAGGACTAGCGGGAGGCACAGATACGCAGTATTTT. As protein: CASSLGLAGGTDTQYF. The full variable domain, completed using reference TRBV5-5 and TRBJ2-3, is DAGVTQSPTHLIKTRGQQVTLRCSPISGHKSVSWYQQVLGQGPQFIFQYYEKEERGRGNFPDRFSARQFPNYSSELNVNALLLGDSALYLCASSLGLAGGTDTQYFGPGTRLTVL.

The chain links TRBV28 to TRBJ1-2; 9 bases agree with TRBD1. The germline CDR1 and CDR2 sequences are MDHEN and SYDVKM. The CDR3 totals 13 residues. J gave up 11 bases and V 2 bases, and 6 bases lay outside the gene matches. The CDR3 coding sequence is TGTGCCAGCAGTTTAGGACAGGGGATGTGGTACACCTTC. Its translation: CASSLGQGMWYTF.

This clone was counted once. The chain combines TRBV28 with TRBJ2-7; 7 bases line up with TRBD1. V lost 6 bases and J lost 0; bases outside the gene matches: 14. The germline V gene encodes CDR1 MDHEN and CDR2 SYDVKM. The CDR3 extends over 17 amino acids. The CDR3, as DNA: TGTGCCAGCAGCCCGAATCACCTAGGACAGGTCTCCTACGAGCAGTACTTC. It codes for CASSPNHLGQVSYEQYF. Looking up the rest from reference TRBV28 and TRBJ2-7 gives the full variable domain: DVKVTQSSRYLVKRTGEKVFLECVQDMDHENMFWYRQDPGLGLRLIYFSYDVKMKEKGDIPEGYSVSREKKERFSLILESASTNQTSMYLCASSPNHLGQVSYEQYFGPGTRLTVT.

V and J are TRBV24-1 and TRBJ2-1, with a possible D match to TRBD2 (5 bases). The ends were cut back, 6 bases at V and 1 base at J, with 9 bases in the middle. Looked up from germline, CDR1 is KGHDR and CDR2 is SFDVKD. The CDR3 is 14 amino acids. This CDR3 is CATSNSVSYNEQFF. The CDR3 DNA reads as TGTGCCACCAGTAATAGCGTATCCTACAATGAGCAGTTCTTC.

Here the CDR3 reads CASSLSAVEAFF. The CDR3 DNA is TGTGCCAGCAGTTTATCGGCGGTTGAAGCTTTCTTT. The V and J genes are TRBV12-3 or TRBV12-4 and TRBJ1-1; D gene ambiguous. With 2 bases removed from V and 7 bases from J, the gap between germline ends came to 8 bases. The CDR3 length is 12 residues.

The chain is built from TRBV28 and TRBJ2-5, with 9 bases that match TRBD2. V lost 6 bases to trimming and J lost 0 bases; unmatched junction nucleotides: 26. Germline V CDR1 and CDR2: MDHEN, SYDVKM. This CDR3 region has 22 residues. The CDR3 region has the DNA TGTGCCAGCAGCAACAAACCAGGGTATGCCGTTCGCGGGAGGGACTACCAAGAGACCCAGTACTTC. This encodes CASSNKPGYAVRGRDYQETQYF.

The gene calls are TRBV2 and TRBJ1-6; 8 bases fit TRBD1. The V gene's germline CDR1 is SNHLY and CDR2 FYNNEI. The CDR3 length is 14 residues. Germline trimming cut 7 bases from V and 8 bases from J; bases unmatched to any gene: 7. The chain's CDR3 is CASTGQGFDSPLHF. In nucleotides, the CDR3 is TGTGCCAGCACCGGACAGGGATTTGATTCACCCCTCCACTTT.